These 21 T cell receptor beta chains were all obtained from the same sample, sequenced in a study of blood T cell repertoires in COVID-19. Clones were read by immunoSEQ multiplex PCR, and TCRdb kept only the in-frame ones, dropping some. The repertoire holds fewer than 250,000 clones, with about 88% as singletons. The sample taken for sequencing was peripheral blood. The origin of the receptors is a man in his 70s with acute or convalescent COVID-19.

The CDR3 protein is CASSLEGGSSYNEQFF. CDR3 bases: TGTGCCAGCAGCTTAGAGGGGGGGAGCTCCTACAATGAGCAGTTCTTC. V is TRBV7-2 and J is TRBJ2-1, with D perhaps matching TRBD2 (7 bases). CDR3 length: 16 amino acids. V lost 1 base, J lost 0 bases, and 10 bases lay in between. Germline lookup yields CDR1 SGHTA and CDR2 FQGNSA.

There are a few counts of this clone. This chain uses TRBV6-5 with TRBJ1-2; 11 nucleotides align to TRBD1. CDR1 and CDR2 (germline): MNHEY, SVGAGI. Germline trimming cut 6 bases from V and 8 bases from J; bases unmatched to any gene: 8. The CDR3 has 14 amino acids. The CDR3 is CASSLGGQGGGYTF. The DNA of the CDR3 is TGTGCCAGCAGCCTTGGGGGACAGGGGGGAGGCTACACCTTC.

A single count supports this clone. The J gene is TRBJ2-1, the V gene TRBV5-4, with 8 bases that match TRBD1. The V gene end was trimmed by 0 bases and the J gene end by 4 bases; junction bases not matched to a gene: 3. Germline V gives CDR1 SGHNT, CDR2 YYREEE (reference sequence). This CDR3 is built from 15 residues. The CDR3 loop is CASSLGQGIYNEQFF. The DNA of the CDR3 is TGTGCCAGCAGCTTGGGACAGGGGATATACAATGAGCAGTTCTTC.

V usage is TRBV9 and J usage is TRBJ1-4; the match to TRBD1 covers 10 bases. The CDR3 covers 17 residues. From germline, CDR1 is SGDLS and CDR2 YYNGEE. J gave up 7 bases and V 0 bases, and 9 bases lay outside the gene matches. CDR3 protein: CASSVGAGTGVTEKLFF. DNA for the CDR3: TGTGCCAGCAGCGTAGGGGCCGGGACAGGGGTAACTGAAAAACTGTTTTTT.

The rearrangement uses TRBV18 and TRBJ1-4, with D perhaps TRBD1 (6 bases). V lost 5 bases and J 1 base, leaving 14 bases between the germline ends. The CDR3 totals 16 residues. Germline V gene sequence: CDR1 KGHSH, CDR2 LQKENI. CDR3 loop: CASSSTGSRTNEKLFF. The CDR3 DNA is TGTGCCAGCTCATCAACAGGGAGTAGAACTAATGAAAAACTGTTTTTT.

This chain uses TRBV9 with TRBJ2-2; possible D gene TRBD2, 6 bases. The germline V gene has CDR1 SGDLS and CDR2 YYNGEE. Trimming pared 0 bases from V and 6 bases from J, leaving 9 bases between. CDR3 length equals 14 residues. Written as DNA, the CDR3 is TGTGCCAGCAGCGTAGGCGGGACGGCCGGGGAGCTGTTTTTT. This sequence encodes CASSVGGTAGELFF.

This chain links TRBV12-3 or TRBV12-4 with TRBJ2-7, with TRBD2 identical over 8 bases. CDR3 length equals 13 residues. The J segment lost 5 bases and the V segment lost 7 bases, leaving 7 bases of the junction unmatched. CDR3 nucleotide sequence: TGTGCCAGCACTCTGCGGGGGGAAAACGAGCAGTACTTC. It translates to CASTLRGENEQYF.

The chain has TRBV14 and TRBJ2-3; 15 bases line up with TRBD2. Unmatched junction bases numbered 9, after V lost 3 bases and J lost 2 bases. The CDR3 runs 19 residues. Germline lookup yields CDR1 SGHDN and CDR2 FVKESK. The CDR3 reads CASSHGLAGGYPNTDTQYF. The CDR3 bases are TGTGCCAGCAGCCACGGACTAGCGGGAGGGTATCCAAACACAGATACGCAGTATTTT.

This chain links TRBV18 with TRBJ2-1, with 12 bases that match TRBD2. The CDR3 is made up of 15 amino acids. CDR1 and CDR2 from the germline V gene are KGHSH and LQKENI. The ends lost 6 bases at V and 7 bases at J; junction bases unmatched: 7. The DNA for the CDR3 is TGTGCCAGCTCTTCTAGCGGGAGGGCCCAAAATGAGCAGTTCTTC. This translates into CASSSSGRAQNEQFF.

This clone was recorded once. This chain connects TRBV7-6 to TRBJ2-5; the D gene is possibly TRBD1 (5 bases). Looked up from germline, CDR1 is SGHVS and CDR2 is FNYEAQ. There are 14 residues in the CDR3. The V gene lost 1 base and the J gene lost 1 base, with 7 bases spanning the gap. This chain's CDR3 is CASSLGTPQETQYF. CDR3 sequence (DNA): TGTGCCAGCAGCTTAGGGACACCCCAAGAGACCCAGTACTTC.

This rearrangement joins TRBV10-3 to TRBJ2-2, with a weak D call TRBD2 (6 bases). CDR3 length: 13 residues. Between the trimmed V and J ends, which lost 2 bases and 7 bases, there was a span of 8 bases. Germline-derived CDR1 and CDR2 are ENHRY and SYGVKD. The CDR3 sequence is CAISEPAGGELFF. The CDR3 nucleotides are TGTGCCATCAGTGAGCCAGCGGGCGGGGAGCTGTTTTTT.

The chain has TRBV5-1 and TRBJ1-2; the match to TRBD1 covers 7 bases. CDR3 length equals 14 residues. Per the germline V gene, CDR1 is SGHRS and CDR2 is YFSETQ. V lost 6 bases, J lost 1 base, and 6 bases stayed unmatched. The CDR3 sequence is CASTSGGLNYGYTF. The CDR3 bases are TGCGCCAGCACCTCAGGGGGGCTTAACTATGGCTACACCTTC.

The chain couples TRBV30 to TRBJ2-5; 8 positions agree with TRBD1. V lost 5 bases to trimming and J lost 6 bases; unmatched junction nucleotides: 5. CDR3 size: 12 residues. Germline V gene sequence: CDR1 GTSNPN, CDR2 SVGIG (reference sequence). The CDR3 nucleotides read TGTGCCTGGGAAACAGGGGGTAAGACCCAGTACTTC. Protein product: CAWETGGKTQYF. The full variable domain, in which reference TRBV30 and TRBJ2-5 provide the parts outside the CDR3, is SQTIHQWPATLVQPVGSPLSLECTVEGTSNPNLYWYRQAAGRGLQLLFYSVGIGQISSEVPQNLSASRPQDRQFILSSKKLLLSDSGFYLCAWETGGKTQYFGPGTRLLVL.

The chain recombines TRBV15 with TRBJ2-2, with D perhaps matching TRBD2 (5 bases). Germline lookup yields CDR1 LNHNV and CDR2 YYDKDF (reference sequence). V lost 1 base to trimming and J lost 4 bases, with 7 bases between them. The CDR3 loop spans 14 amino acids. DNA for the CDR3: TGTGCCACCAGCAGAGTGGAGGCCACCGGGGAGCTGTTTTTT. Protein product: CATSRVEATGELFF. Full variable domain (outside the CDR3, taken from reference TRBV15 and TRBJ2-2): DAMVIQNPRYQVTQFGKPVTLSCSQTLNHNVMYWYQQKSSQAPKLLFHYYDKDFNNEADTPDNFQSRRPNTSFCFLDIRSPGLGDTAMYLCATSRVEATGELFFGEGSRLTVL.

This clone was recorded a few times. This CDR3 is CATERGVSTDTQYF. CDR3 nucleotide sequence: TGTGCCACCGAGCGGGGGGTAAGCACAGATACGCAGTATTTT. The rearrangement links TRBV10-3 to TRBJ2-3, with 9 nucleotides matching TRBD2. This CDR3 comprises 14 residues. The J segment lost 0 bases and the V segment lost 10 bases, leaving 5 bases of the junction unmatched. CDR1 and CDR2 (germline): ENHRY, SYGVKD.

The chain employs TRBV7-3 and TRBJ2-1, with a weak D call TRBD1 (6 bases). Germline V gene sequence: CDR1 SGHTA, CDR2 FQGTGA. This CDR3 spans 16 amino acids. V lost 0 bases and J lost 4, with 13 bases in between. CDR3 amino acids: CASSLTAGAGYNEQFF. CDR3 DNA sequence: TGTGCCAGCAGCTTAACTGCAGGGGCAGGGTACAATGAGCAGTTCTTC.

V is TRBV18 and J is TRBJ1-1; maybe TRBD1 (6 bases). The V gene's germline CDR1 is KGHSH and CDR2 LQKENI. The CDR3 totals 14 residues. Trimming removed 2 bases at V and 5 bases at J, with 12 bases between. The CDR3 sequence: CASSPIQGGTEAFF. The CDR3, as DNA: TGTGCCAGCTCACCAATACAGGGTGGAACTGAAGCTTTCTTT. The variable domain in full, completed from reference TRBV18 and TRBJ1-1, reads NAGVMQNPRHLVRRRGQEARLRCSPMKGHSHVYWYRQLPEEGLKFMVYLQKENIIDESGMPKERFSAEFPKEGPSILRIQQVVRGDSAAYFCASSPIQGGTEAFFGQGTRLTVV.

The rearrangement joins TRBV19 to TRBJ1-5; D is possibly TRBD1 (5 bases). V was trimmed by 3 bases and J by 6 bases, leaving 12 bases between them. The CDR3 consists of 14 residues. Germline CDR1 reads LNHDA; CDR2 reads SQIVND (reference sequence). CDR3 amino acids: CASSIQGVGQPQHF. In nucleotides, the CDR3 is TGTGCCAGTAGTATCCAGGGTGTAGGTCAGCCCCAGCATTTT.

The V gene is TRBV5-4, the J gene TRBJ2-2, with D perhaps matching TRBD1 (6 bases). The germline V and J ends were trimmed by 3 bases and 2 bases, with 11 bases remaining between them. The CDR3 covers 15 residues. CDR1 is SGHNT and CDR2 is YYREEE in the germline V gene (reference sequence). DNA of the CDR3: TGTGCCAGCAGCTCCACAGGGAGTAACACCGGGGAGCTGTTTTTT. It codes for CASSSTGSNTGELFF. The entire variable domain, with the rest obtained from reference TRBV5-4 and TRBJ2-2, is as follows: ETGVTQSPTHLIKTRGQQVTLRCSSQSGHNTVSWYQQALGQGPQFIFQYYREEENGRGNFPPRFSGLQFPNYSSELNVNALELDDSALYLCASSSTGSNTGELFFGEGSRLTVL.

This clone has just one count. The same CDR3 is also encoded by other DNA sequences in this sample. The V gene is TRBV7-3, the J gene TRBJ2-7; tentatively, D is TRBD1 (5 bases). With 0 bases removed from V and 6 bases from J, the gap between germline ends came to 9 bases. CDR1 is SGHTA and CDR2 is FQGTGA in the germline V gene. This CDR3 spans 13 amino acids. CDR3 residues: CASSLTPGFEQYF. CDR3 nucleotide sequence: TGTGCCAGCAGCTTAACACCAGGGTTCGAGCAGTACTTC.

This rearrangement joins TRBV18 to TRBJ2-7; TRBD2 agrees at 7 bases. Trimming removed 3 bases from V and 2 bases from J; junction bases left unmatched: 7. This CDR3 has 15 amino acids. CDR1 is KGHSH, CDR2 LQKENI, per germline. CDR3: CASSPRVGGTYEQYF. Here the CDR3 DNA reads TGTGCCAGCTCACCGAGGGTGGGGGGGACCTACGAGCAGTACTTC.